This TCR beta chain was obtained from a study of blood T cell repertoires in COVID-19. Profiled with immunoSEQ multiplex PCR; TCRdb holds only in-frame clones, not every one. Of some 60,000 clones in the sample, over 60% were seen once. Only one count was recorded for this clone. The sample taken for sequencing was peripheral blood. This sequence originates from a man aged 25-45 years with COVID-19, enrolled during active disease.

The CDR3 DNA sequence: TGCGCCAGCACTCTTTCCGGGACAGGCGCCGTAACCTTC. Its protein product is CASTLSGTGAVTF. The J gene is TRBJ1-2, the V gene TRBV5-1; 8 bases fit TRBD1. V gave up 6 bases and J gave up 14 bases; unmatched junction bases: 15. This CDR3 has 13 residues. Germline-derived CDR1 and CDR2 are SGHRS and YFSETQ. Together with reference TRBV5-1 and TRBJ1-2, the CDR3 gives the full variable domain: KAGVTQTPRYLIKTRGQQVTLSCSPISGHRSVSWYQQTPGQGLQFLFEYFSETQRNKGNFPGRFSGRQFSNSRSEMNVSTLELGDSALYLCASTLSGTGAVTFGSGTRLTVV.